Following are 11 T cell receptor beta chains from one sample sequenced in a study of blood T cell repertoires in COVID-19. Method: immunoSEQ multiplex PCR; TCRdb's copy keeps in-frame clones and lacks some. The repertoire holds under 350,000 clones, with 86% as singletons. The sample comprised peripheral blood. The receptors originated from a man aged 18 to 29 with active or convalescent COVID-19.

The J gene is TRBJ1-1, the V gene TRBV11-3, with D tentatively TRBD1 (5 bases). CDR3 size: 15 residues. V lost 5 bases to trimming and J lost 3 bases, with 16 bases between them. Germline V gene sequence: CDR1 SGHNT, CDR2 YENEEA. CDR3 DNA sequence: TGTGCCAGCAGCCTCCCCAGGGCCCGGGACACTGAAGCTTTCTTT. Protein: CASSLPRARDTEAFF.

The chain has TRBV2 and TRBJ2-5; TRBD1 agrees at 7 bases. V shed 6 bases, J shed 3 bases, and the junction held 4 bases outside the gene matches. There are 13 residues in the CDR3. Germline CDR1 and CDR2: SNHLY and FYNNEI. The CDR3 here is CASRVGQEETQYF. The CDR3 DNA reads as TGTGCCAGCAGGGTTGGACAGGAAGAGACCCAGTACTTC.

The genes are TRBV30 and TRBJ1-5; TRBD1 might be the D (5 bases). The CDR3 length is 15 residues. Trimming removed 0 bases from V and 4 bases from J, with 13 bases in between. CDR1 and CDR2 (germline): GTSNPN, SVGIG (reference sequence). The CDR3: CAWSVSGQGNQPQHF. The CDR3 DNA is TGTGCCTGGAGTGTATCGGGTCAGGGTAATCAGCCCCAGCATTTT.

The CDR3 sequence is CASSLSWAGQGFTDTQYF. For the CDR3, the DNA is TGTGCCAGCAGCTTGTCTTGGGCGGGACAGGGCTTCACAGATACGCAGTATTTT. This chain joins TRBV5-5 and TRBJ2-3; TRBD1 matches at 9 bases. Germline trimming cut 1 base from V and 2 bases from J; bases unmatched to any gene: 11. Germline V gene sequence: CDR1 SGHKS, CDR2 YYEKEE (reference sequence). CDR3 length: 18 amino acids.

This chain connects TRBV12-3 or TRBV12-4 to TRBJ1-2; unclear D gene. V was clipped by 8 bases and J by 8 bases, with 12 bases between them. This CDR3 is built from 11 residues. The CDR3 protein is CASRGGGGYTF. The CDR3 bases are TGTGCCAGCCGTGGAGGAGGGGGCTACACCTTC.

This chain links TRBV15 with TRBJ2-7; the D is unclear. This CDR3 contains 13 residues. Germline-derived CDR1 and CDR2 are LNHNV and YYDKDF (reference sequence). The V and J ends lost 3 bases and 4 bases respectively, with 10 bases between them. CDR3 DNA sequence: TGTGCCACCAGCAGCACTCAGACTTACGAGCAGTACTTC. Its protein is CATSSTQTYEQYF.

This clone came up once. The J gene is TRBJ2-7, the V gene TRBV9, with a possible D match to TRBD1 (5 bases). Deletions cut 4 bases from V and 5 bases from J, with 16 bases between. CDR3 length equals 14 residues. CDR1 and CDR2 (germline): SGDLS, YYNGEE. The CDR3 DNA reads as TGTGCCAGCAGCCCCAGGGTTGGAACTAACGAGCAGTACTTC. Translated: CASSPRVGTNEQYF.

In nucleotides, the CDR3 is TGTGCCAGCAGCCCTGGACAGGGGGAACACCCTTATGGCTACACCTTC. This sequence encodes CASSPGQGEHPYGYTF. The V gene is TRBV5-8, the J gene TRBJ1-2, with 10 nucleotides matching TRBD1. V shed 4 bases, J shed 5 bases, and the junction held 11 bases outside the gene matches. The CDR3 runs to 16 residues. Germline loops: CDR1 SGHTS, CDR2 YDEGEE.

CDR3 region: CASSSRDRGIVMNTEAFF. The DNA for the CDR3 is TGTGCCAGTAGTTCCCGGGACAGGGGCATAGTGATGAACACTGAAGCTTTCTTT. The V and J genes are TRBV19 and TRBJ1-1, with 10 bases lining up with TRBD1. Per germline, CDR1 LNHDA and CDR2 SQIVND (reference sequence). After removal of 5 bases from V and 0 bases from J, the junction contained 12 bases not matched to a gene. The CDR3 loop spans 18 amino acids. Full variable domain (missing parts from reference TRBV19 and TRBJ1-1): DGGITQSPKYLFRKEGQNVTLSCEQNLNHDAMYWYRQDPGQGLRLIYYSQIVNDFQKGDIAEGYSVSREKKESFPLTVTSAQKNPTAFYLCASSSRDRGIVMNTEAFFGQGTRLTVV.

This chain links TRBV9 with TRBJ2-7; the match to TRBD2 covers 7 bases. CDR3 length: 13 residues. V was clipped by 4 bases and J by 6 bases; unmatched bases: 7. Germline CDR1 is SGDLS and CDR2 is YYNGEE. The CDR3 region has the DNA TGTGCCAGCAGCCGCGGGGGTGTTGGCGAGCAGTACTTC. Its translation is CASSRGGVGEQYF.

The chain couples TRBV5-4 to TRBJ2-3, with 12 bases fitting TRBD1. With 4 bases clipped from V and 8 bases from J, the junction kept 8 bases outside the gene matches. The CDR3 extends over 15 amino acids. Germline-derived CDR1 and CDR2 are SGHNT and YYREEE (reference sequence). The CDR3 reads CASSTPGQGAGTQYF. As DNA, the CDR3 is TGTGCCAGCAGCACGCCGGGACAGGGGGCAGGTACGCAGTATTTT. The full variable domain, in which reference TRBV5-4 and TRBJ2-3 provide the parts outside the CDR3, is ETGVTQSPTHLIKTRGQQVTLRCSSQSGHNTVSWYQQALGQGPQFIFQYYREEENGRGNFPPRFSGLQFPNYSSELNVNALELDDSALYLCASSTPGQGAGTQYFGPGTRLTVL.